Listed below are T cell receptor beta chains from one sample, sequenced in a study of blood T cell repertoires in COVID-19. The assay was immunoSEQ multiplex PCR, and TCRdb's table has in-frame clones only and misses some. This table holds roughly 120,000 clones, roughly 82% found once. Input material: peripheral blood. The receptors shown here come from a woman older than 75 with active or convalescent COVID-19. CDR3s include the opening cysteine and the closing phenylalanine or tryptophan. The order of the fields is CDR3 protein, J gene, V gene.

cdr3_aa: CASSVGGYRENIQYF
j_call: TRBJ2-4
v_call: TRBV9

cdr3_aa: CASSQGVGLVVHEQYF
j_call: TRBJ2-7
v_call: TRBV3-1/TRBV3-2

cdr3_aa: CASSPKLGAVDYGYTF
j_call: TRBJ1-2
v_call: TRBV18

cdr3_aa: CASSGRGQGSSYNEQFF
j_call: TRBJ2-1
v_call: TRBV7-8

cdr3_aa: CASSLPGQGYEQYF
j_call: TRBJ2-7
v_call: TRBV11-1

cdr3_aa: CASSLLASNTGELFF
j_call: TRBJ2-2
v_call: TRBV2

cdr3_aa: CASSARQSSNQPQHF
j_call: TRBJ1-5
v_call: TRBV27

cdr3_aa: CASSFRFEQYF
j_call: TRBJ2-7
v_call: TRBV28

cdr3_aa: CASSEDLPNEQFF
j_call: TRBJ2-1
v_call: TRBV6-4

cdr3_aa: CASSYPGQEIASNQPQHF
j_call: TRBJ1-5
v_call: TRBV6-2/TRBV6-3

cdr3_aa: CASSEGGTDSSYNEQFF
j_call: TRBJ2-1
v_call: TRBV10-1

cdr3_aa: CASSRGTSGSGYEQFF
j_call: TRBJ2-1
v_call: TRBV7-9

cdr3_aa: CASSRQGNTEAFF
j_call: TRBJ1-1
v_call: TRBV5-6

cdr3_aa: CTSSPGTSAEQYF
j_call: TRBJ2-7
v_call: TRBV1

cdr3_aa: CASSLSGGGTEAFF
j_call: TRBJ1-1
v_call: TRBV5-1

cdr3_aa: CASSQAAQANYGYTF
j_call: TRBJ1-2
v_call: TRBV4-1

cdr3_aa: CASSTNPDRGPKEQYF
j_call: TRBJ2-7
v_call: TRBV19

cdr3_aa: CASSPKTGGGSTEAFF
j_call: TRBJ1-1
v_call: TRBV18

cdr3_aa: CASSQTPGQGWNEQFF
j_call: TRBJ2-1
v_call: TRBV4-1

cdr3_aa: CASSLLSSVEQYF
j_call: TRBJ2-7
v_call: TRBV5-5

cdr3_aa: CASRRRAAGELFF
j_call: TRBJ2-2
v_call: TRBV7-8

cdr3_aa: CASSVSGTGGDYGYTF
j_call: TRBJ1-2
v_call: TRBV28

cdr3_aa: CASSVERSGQPQHF
j_call: TRBJ1-5
v_call: TRBV2

cdr3_aa: CASSPTGNEKLFF
j_call: TRBJ1-4
v_call: TRBV18